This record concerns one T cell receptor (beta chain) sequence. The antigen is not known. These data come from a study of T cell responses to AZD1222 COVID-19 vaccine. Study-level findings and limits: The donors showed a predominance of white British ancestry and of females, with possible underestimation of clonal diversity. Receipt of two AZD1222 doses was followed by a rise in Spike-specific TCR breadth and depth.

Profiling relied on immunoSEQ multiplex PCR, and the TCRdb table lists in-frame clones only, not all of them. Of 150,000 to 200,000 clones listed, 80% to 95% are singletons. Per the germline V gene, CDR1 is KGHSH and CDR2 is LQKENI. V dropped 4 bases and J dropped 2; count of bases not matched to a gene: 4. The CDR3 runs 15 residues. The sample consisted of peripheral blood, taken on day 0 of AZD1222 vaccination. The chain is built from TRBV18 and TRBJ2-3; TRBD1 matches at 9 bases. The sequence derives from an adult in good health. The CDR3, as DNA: TGTGCCAGCTCACGGGGACAGGGAAACACAGATACGCAGTATTTT. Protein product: CASSRGQGNTDTQYF.